This T cell receptor beta chain was observed in a study of shared clonotypes between healthy human individuals. Study-level information: Those who served as donors were two women and a few men between the ages of 18 and 49.

Libraries were prepared by immunoSEQ multiplex PCR; TCRdb keeps only in-frame clonotypes and omits some of them. This sample has approximately 340,000 clones, with roughly 80% found just once. The CDR3 has 14 amino acids. With 2 bases removed from V and 4 bases from J, the gap between germline ends came to 10 bases. Germline CDR1 reads SEHNR; CDR2 reads FQNEAQ (reference sequence). The source of this sequence is a man aged 25 to 40 in good health. Material: memory CD4+ T cells sorted from blood. The subset was: CD45RA-negative fraction. V and J are TRBV7-9 and TRBJ2-3; a possible D gene is TRBD1 (5 bases). The chain's CDR3 is CASSLLQGADTQYF. The CDR3 DNA reads TGTGCCAGCAGCTTACTTCAAGGGGCAGATACGCAGTATTTT.